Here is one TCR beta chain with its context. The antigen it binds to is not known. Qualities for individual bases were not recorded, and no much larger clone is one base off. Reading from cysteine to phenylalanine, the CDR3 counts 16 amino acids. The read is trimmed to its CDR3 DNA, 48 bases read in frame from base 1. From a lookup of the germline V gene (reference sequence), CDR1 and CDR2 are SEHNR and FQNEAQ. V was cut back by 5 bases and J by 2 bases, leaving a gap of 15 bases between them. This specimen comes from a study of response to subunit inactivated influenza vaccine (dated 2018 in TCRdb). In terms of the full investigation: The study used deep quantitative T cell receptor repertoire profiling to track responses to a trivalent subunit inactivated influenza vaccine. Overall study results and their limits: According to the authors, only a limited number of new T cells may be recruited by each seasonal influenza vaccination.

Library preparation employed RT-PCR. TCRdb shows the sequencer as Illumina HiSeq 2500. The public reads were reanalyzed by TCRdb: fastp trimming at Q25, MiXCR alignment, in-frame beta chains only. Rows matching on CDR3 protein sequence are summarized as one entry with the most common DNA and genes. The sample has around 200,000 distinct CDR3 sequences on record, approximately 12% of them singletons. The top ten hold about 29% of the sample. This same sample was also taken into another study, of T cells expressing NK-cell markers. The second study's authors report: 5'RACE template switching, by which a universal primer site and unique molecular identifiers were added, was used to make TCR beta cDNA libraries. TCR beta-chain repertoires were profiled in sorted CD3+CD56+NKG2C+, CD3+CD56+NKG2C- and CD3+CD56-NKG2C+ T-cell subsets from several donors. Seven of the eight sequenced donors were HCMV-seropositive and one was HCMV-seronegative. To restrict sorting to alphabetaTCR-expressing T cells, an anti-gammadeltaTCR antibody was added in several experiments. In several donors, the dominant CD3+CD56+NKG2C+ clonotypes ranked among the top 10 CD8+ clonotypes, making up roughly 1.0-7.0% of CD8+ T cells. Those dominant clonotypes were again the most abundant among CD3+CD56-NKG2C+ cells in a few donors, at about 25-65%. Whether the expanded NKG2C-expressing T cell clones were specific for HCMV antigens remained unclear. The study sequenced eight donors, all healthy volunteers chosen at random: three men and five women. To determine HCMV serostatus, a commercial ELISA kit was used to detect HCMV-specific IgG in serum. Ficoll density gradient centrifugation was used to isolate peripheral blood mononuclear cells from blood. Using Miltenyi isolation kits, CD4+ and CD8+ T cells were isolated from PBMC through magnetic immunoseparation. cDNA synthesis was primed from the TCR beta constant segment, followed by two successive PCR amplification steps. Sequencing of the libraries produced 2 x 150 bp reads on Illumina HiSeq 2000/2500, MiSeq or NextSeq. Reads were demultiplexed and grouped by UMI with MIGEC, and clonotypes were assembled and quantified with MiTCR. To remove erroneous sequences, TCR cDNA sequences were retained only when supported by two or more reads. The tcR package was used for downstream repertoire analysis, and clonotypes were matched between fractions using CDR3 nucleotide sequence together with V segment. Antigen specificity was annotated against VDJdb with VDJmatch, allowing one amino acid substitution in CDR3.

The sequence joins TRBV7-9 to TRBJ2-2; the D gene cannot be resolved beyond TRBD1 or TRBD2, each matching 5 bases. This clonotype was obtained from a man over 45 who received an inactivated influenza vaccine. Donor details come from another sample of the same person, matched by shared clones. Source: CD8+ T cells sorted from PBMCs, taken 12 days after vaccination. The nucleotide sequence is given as TGTGCCAGCAGCCCCCACAACGGGGCTAACACCGGGGAGCTGTTTTTT. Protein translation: CASSPHNGANTGELFF.